The 26 T cell receptor beta chains given below trace back to one sample, sequenced in a study of T-cell reconstitution after alpha-beta-depleted transplantation in children. TCRbeta library preparation incorporated unique molecular identifiers. TCRdb ran MiXCR on the PCR reads and lists one entry per CDR3 protein. The sample carries over 100,000 distinct CDR3 sequences, under 7% recorded once. The material was PBMCs, mostly from graft donor cells, obtained 60 days after TCRalphabeta/CD19-depleted stem cell transplant. These receptors were obtained from a female patient aged 2 to 10 who had a stem cell transplant for Fanconi anemia, so the T cells may come from the graft donor.

This clonotype was recorded at least ten times. The rearrangement links TRBV7-3 to TRBJ2-2; 8 nucleotides agree with TRBD2. Germline-derived CDR1 and CDR2 are SGHTA and FQGTGA. This CDR3 spans 16 amino acids. With V trimmed by 1 base and J by 0 bases, 1 base remained unmatched. CDR3 sequence (DNA): TGTGCCAGCAGCTTAAACGGGGGGGCGAACACCGGGGAGCTGTTTTTT. It specifies CASSLNGGANTGELFF.

This clonotype was picked up many times. This sequence joins TRBV20-1 and TRBJ2-3; 10 bases map to TRBD2. Trimming took 3 bases from V and 6 from J; bases not matched to a gene: 12. Germline CDR1 reads DFQATT; CDR2 reads SNEGSKA (reference sequence). This CDR3 spans 16 amino acids. CDR3 amino acids: CSASYWLAGVGDTQYF. CDR3 coding DNA: TGCAGTGCTAGTTACTGGCTAGCGGGAGTAGGTGATACGCAGTATTTT.

Ten or more counts support this clonotype. This chain connects TRBV12-3 or TRBV12-4 to TRBJ1-1, with D tentatively TRBD1 (5 bases). This CDR3 is built from 16 residues. Trimming took off 3 bases at V and 0 bases at J, with 14 bases between the two ends. The CDR3 loop is CASSFGQGQMNTEAFF. The CDR3 nucleotides are TGTGCCAGCAGTTTTGGGCAGGGTCAAATGAACACTGAAGCTTTCTTT.

This clonotype appeared many times. J is TRBJ2-7 and V is TRBV27; 7 positions match TRBD1. This CDR3 has 18 residues. V lost 5 bases to trimming and J lost 5 bases; unmatched junction nucleotides: 21. Germline V gene lookup returns CDR1 MNHEY and CDR2 SMNVEV (reference sequence). CDR3 sequence reads: CASSPTYLRQGDSDEQYF. As DNA, the CDR3 is TGTGCCAGCAGTCCGACCTACCTTCGACAGGGTGATAGCGACGAGCAGTACTTC.

This clonotype appeared many times. The V and J genes are TRBV20-1 and TRBJ2-7; D ambiguous. CDR1 is DFQATT and CDR2 is SNEGSKA in the germline V gene (reference sequence). V lost 2 bases and J lost 2, with 16 bases in between. The CDR3 is 15 residues long. The CDR3 sequence: CSARPLVIRPYEQYF. CDR3 DNA: TGCAGTGCTAGACCCCTGGTTATTAGGCCCTACGAGCAGTACTTC.

The genes are TRBV19 and TRBJ1-1; D unclear. The CDR3 runs 15 residues. Germline values: CDR1 LNHDA, CDR2 SQIVND (reference sequence). V was pared by 3 bases and J by 1 base, with 12 bases between. The CDR3 region has the DNA TGTGCCAGTAGTATTCCTTTTATGGGGAACACTGAAGCTTTCTTT. This codes for CASSIPFMGNTEAFF.

The V and J genes are TRBV7-7 and TRBJ2-5; 8 positions agree with TRBD1. The CDR3 extends over 15 amino acids. V was clipped by 4 bases and J by 2 bases; unmatched bases: 6. In germline, CDR1 is SSHAT, CDR2 FNYEAQ (reference sequence). The CDR3, as DNA: TGTGCCAGCAGCTCAGGGGGCCCCTTTCAAGAGACCCAGTACTTC. It codes for CASSSGGPFQETQYF.

This clonotype has only a few counts. This chain links TRBV30 with TRBJ2-1; D uncertain. V shed 2 bases and J shed 4 bases, with 3 bases lying between them. CDR3 length: 11 amino acids. The germline gives CDR1 GTSNPN, CDR2 SVGIG (reference sequence). The CDR3 DNA reads as TGTGCCTGGAGTTGGTACAATGAGCAGTTCTTC. Protein sequence: CAWSWYNEQFF.

This clonotype was counted at least ten times. The chain recombines TRBV18 with TRBJ2-1, with D possibly being TRBD1 (7 bases). Trimming left V 3 bases short and J 7 bases short, with 19 bases between. The CDR3 sequence is 16 residues long. The germline V gene has CDR1 KGHSH and CDR2 LQKENI. The CDR3 spells CASSPGTARGENEQFF. In DNA form, the CDR3 reads TGTGCCAGCTCACCCGGGACAGCTAGGGGGGAAAATGAGCAGTTCTTC.

This clonotype was detected ten times or more. The chain joins TRBV7-3 to TRBJ2-1; no clear D. CDR1 is SGHTA and CDR2 is FQGTGA in the germline V gene. V was trimmed by 2 bases and J by 5 bases, leaving 13 bases between them. This CDR3 has 15 residues. This CDR3 reads CASSLEAGRNNEQFF. CDR3 bases: TGTGCCAGCAGCTTAGAGGCAGGCCGCAACAATGAGCAGTTCTTC.

This clonotype appeared many times. The chain couples TRBV12-3 or TRBV12-4 to TRBJ2-7; no clear D gene. The CDR3 is 13 residues long. Trimming cost V 2 bases and J 5 bases, with 10 bases left between them. The CDR3 reads CASSLSGSHEQYF. As DNA, the CDR3 is TGTGCCAGCAGTTTAAGTGGCTCACACGAGCAGTACTTC.

This clonotype was recorded at least ten times. V is TRBV6-6 and J is TRBJ2-1; D possibly corresponds to TRBD2 (6 bases). CDR1 is MNHNY and CDR2 is SVGAGI in the germline V gene (reference sequence). V shed 5 bases and J shed 2 bases, with 7 bases lying between them. The CDR3 has 13 amino acids. CDR3 sequence (DNA): TGTGCCAGCAGTCCGGGGGCCTACAATGAGCAGTTCTTC. Translation gives CASSPGAYNEQFF.

This clonotype was detected ten times or more. This chain links TRBV28 with TRBJ2-7, with D possibly being TRBD1 or TRBD2 (5 bases each). The germline CDR1 and CDR2 sequences are MDHEN and SYDVKM. The CDR3 totals 15 residues. Trimming removed 2 bases from V and 0 bases from J, with 11 bases in between. As DNA, the CDR3 is TGTGCCAGCAGTTTAGGGGGAGTAAGCTCCTACGAGCAGTACTTC. Protein sequence: CASSLGGVSSYEQYF.

This clonotype came up many times. The DNA for the CDR3 is TGTGCCAGCAGTCAAACAGGGGATTATCAGCCCCAGCATTTT. Translating gives CASSQTGDYQPQHF. This chain connects TRBV6-1 to TRBJ1-5; TRBD1 matches 7 bases. V was clipped by 5 bases and J by 5 bases; unmatched bases: 6. CDR1 and CDR2 (germline): MNHNS, SASEGT. The CDR3 extends over 14 amino acids.

This clonotype was seen ten or more times. The chain is built from TRBV12-3 or TRBV12-4 and TRBJ2-7; D gene unclear. V was shortened by 7 bases and J by 3 bases, with 13 bases between the two germline ends. This CDR3 region has 13 residues. The DNA for the CDR3 is TGTGCCAGCACCCTAGGACCTCTCTACGAGCAGTACTTC. This codes for CASTLGPLYEQYF.

This clonotype was seen a handful of times. The chain carries TRBV5-1 and TRBJ2-1; D gene unclear. The germline CDR1 and CDR2 sequences are SGHRS and YFSETQ. This CDR3 has 15 amino acids. The ends were cut back, 3 bases at V and 15 bases at J, with 25 bases in the middle. The CDR3 spells CASSSHSVCFLLGFF. The CDR3 DNA sequence: TGCGCCAGCAGCTCCCACTCCGTTTGTTTTCTATTGGGGTTCTTC.

The sample holds a few counts of this clonotype. This chain joins TRBV7-9 and TRBJ2-1; possibly TRBD1 or TRBD2 for D (6 bases each). The germline V gene encodes CDR1 SEHNR and CDR2 FQNEAQ (reference sequence). The CDR3 consists of 17 residues. V lost 1 base to trimming and J lost 4 bases, with 17 bases between them. CDR3 nucleotide sequence: TGTGCCAGCAGCTTAGGGGACTGGGGGGCGCGATACAATGAGCAGTTCTTC. Protein product: CASSLGDWGARYNEQFF.

This clonotype showed up many times. J is TRBJ2-5 and V is TRBV9; D not certain. The V gene lost 2 bases and the J gene lost 5 bases, with 10 bases spanning the gap. In germline, CDR1 is SGDLS, CDR2 YYNGEE. This CDR3 spans 13 amino acids. CDR3 loop: CASSVGIWETQYF. DNA of the CDR3: TGTGCCAGCAGCGTTGGGATCTGGGAGACCCAGTACTTC.

The genes are TRBV5-1 and TRBJ2-3; D is unclear. Trimming stripped 0 bases from V and 0 bases from J, with 11 bases between. There are 16 residues in the CDR3. Germline V gives CDR1 SGHRS, CDR2 YFSETQ. The CDR3 DNA follows: TGCGCCAGCAGCTTGGTGGCTGCCGGGAGCACAGATACGCAGTATTTT. The encoded protein is CASSLVAAGSTDTQYF.

This clonotype was counted only a few times. This chain uses TRBV2 with TRBJ2-7; 7 bases align to TRBD2. Germline V gene lookup returns CDR1 SNHLY and CDR2 FYNNEI. Trimming cost V 4 bases and J 6 bases; bases outside gene matches: 12. This CDR3 comprises 15 residues. CDR3 DNA: TGTGCCAGCAGTGTGTACGGCGGGAGAACTGGCGAGCAGTACTTC. Its protein is CASSVYGGRTGEQYF.

V gene TRBV20-1 combines with J gene TRBJ2-7; D may be TRBD1 or TRBD2 (5 bases each). Germline CDR1 reads DFQATT; CDR2 reads SNEGSKA (reference sequence). The CDR3 contains 13 residues. With 1 base removed from V and 2 bases from J, the gap between germline ends came to 9 bases. CDR3 residues: CSARAGTTYEQYF. The CDR3 DNA follows: TGCAGTGCTAGAGCCGGGACGACCTACGAGCAGTACTTC.

This clonotype was found many times. This sequence joins TRBV5-1 and TRBJ2-5; 7 positions match TRBD2. CDR1 is SGHRS and CDR2 is YFSETQ in the germline V gene. V lost 6 bases, J lost 3 bases, and 5 bases stayed unmatched. CDR3 size: 13 residues. The CDR3 reads CASTPGGEETQYF. The CDR3 bases are TGCGCCAGCACCCCGGGGGGAGAAGAGACCCAGTACTTC.

This clonotype has ten or more counts. The chain employs TRBV29-1 and TRBJ1-2; TRBD1 might be the D (5 bases). With 4 bases removed from V and 2 bases from J, the gap between germline ends came to 17 bases. The CDR3 has 15 amino acids. Germline V gene data show CDR1 as SQVTM and CDR2 as ANQGSEA. This CDR3 is CSVAHLPGPNYGYTF. Written as DNA, the CDR3 is TGCAGCGTTGCCCATCTTCCAGGGCCCAACTATGGCTACACCTTC.

The sample holds many counts of this clonotype. The CDR3 region is CSSLTGYEQYF. CDR3 bases: TGCAGCTCATTAACAGGGTACGAGCAGTACTTC. This rearrangement joins TRBV20-1 to TRBJ2-7, with D possibly TRBD1 on 6 matching bases. CDR1 DFQATT and CDR2 SNEGSKA come from the germline V gene (reference sequence). This CDR3 has 11 amino acids.

This clonotype was counted ten times or more. V is TRBV7-7 and J is TRBJ2-2; D is undetermined. The CDR3 runs 14 residues. Trimming stripped 3 bases from V and 0 bases from J, with 5 bases between. CDR1 is SSHAT, CDR2 FNYEAQ, per germline (reference sequence). CDR3 protein: CASSFGPNTGELFF. CDR3 DNA sequence: TGTGCCAGCAGCTTCGGACCGAACACCGGGGAGCTGTTTTTT.

This clonotype occurred many times. This chain uses TRBV15 with TRBJ2-3; 12 positions agree with TRBD2. CDR3 length: 18 amino acids. With V trimmed by 4 bases and J by 1 base, 9 bases remained unmatched. Germline V gene data show CDR1 as LNHNV and CDR2 as YYDKDF (reference sequence). The CDR3 protein is CATSTRLAGDPRTDTQYF. As DNA, the CDR3 is TGTGCCACCAGCACACGACTAGCGGGAGACCCGCGCACAGATACGCAGTATTTT. Drawing the rest from reference TRBV15 and TRBJ2-3, the complete variable domain is DAMVIQNPRYQVTQFGKPVTLSCSQTLNHNVMYWYQQKSSQAPKLLFHYYDKDFNNEADTPDNFQSRRPNTSFCFLDIRSPGLGDTAMYLCATSTRLAGDPRTDTQYFGPGTRLTVL.